Listed below are T cell receptor beta chains from one sample, sequenced in a study of T cells in Graves' hyperthyroidism and ophthalmopathy. TCRdb recomputed calls from the multiplex PCR reads with MiXCR, one row per CDR3 protein. The top ten clones hold 6.5% to 9% of a sample with around 600,000 distinct CDR3 sequences, 45% of them seen once. The material sequenced was peripheral blood or thyroid tissue (not recorded which). Every receptor here comes from an adult man with Graves' disease, either hyperthyroidism or ophthalmopathy (not recorded which). CDR3s include the opening cysteine and the closing phenylalanine or tryptophan. The D gene is left open where the match is weak. Size is stated for part of the rows, as once, few or many counts, or as a class when the clone is expanded.

V gene,D gene,J gene,clone size,CDR3 protein,CDR3 DNA
TRBV2,TRBD1,TRBJ1-5,-,CASNPGQFNQPQHF,TGTGCCAGCAACCCGGGACAGTTCAATCAGCCCCAGCATTTT
TRBV10-1,TRBD1,TRBJ1-2,-,CASSWTGTGDRYTF,TGCGCCAGCAGCTGGACCGGGACAGGAGACCGCTACACCTTC
TRBV29-1,-,TRBJ1-2,many,CSVAQRVGDGYTF,TGCAGCGTTGCTCAGAGAGTTGGGGATGGCTACACCTTC
TRBV7-2,-,TRBJ1-6,many,CASSLGGRGRHF,TGTGCCAGCAGCTTAGGCGGCAGGGGACGACACTTT
TRBV28,TRBD1,TRBJ1-6,-,CASSITGTGSSPLHF,TGTGCCAGCAGCATAACCGGGACAGGTTCGTCACCCCTCCACTTT
TRBV5-1,-,TRBJ1-2,many,CASSPTSSNYGYTF,TGCGCCAGCAGCCCGACGTCATCTAACTATGGCTACACCTTC
TRBV19,TRBD1,TRBJ1-2,-,CASGGQGSGRGYTF,TGTGCCAGTGGGGGACAGGGGTCTGGCCGGGGCTACACCTTC
TRBV7-9,TRBD2,TRBJ2-5,-,CASSQPPSGSQETQYF,TGTGCCAGCAGCCAACCCCCTAGCGGGAGCCAAGAGACCCAGTACTTC
TRBV28,TRBD2,TRBJ2-5,-,CASGEGSAGGPTQYF,TGTGCCAGCGGCGAAGGGTCAGCGGGGGGCCCTACCCAGTACTTC
TRBV7-2,-,TRBJ1-4,-,CASSLGVFDEKLFF,TGTGCCAGCAGCCTAGGGGTTTTCGATGAAAAACTGTTTTTT
TRBV20-1,-,TRBJ2-7,few,CSARGMGTYEQYF,TGCAGTGCTAGAGGGATGGGCACCTACGAGCAGTACTTC
TRBV20-1,-,TRBJ1-1,-,CSASLGAMAEAFF,TGCAGTGCTAGTCTGGGGGCTATGGCTGAAGCTTTCTTT
TRBV29-1,-,TRBJ1-1,many,CSARQTNTEAFF,TGCAGCGCTCGACAGACGAACACTGAAGCTTTCTTT
TRBV20-1,-,TRBJ2-7,-,CSARDSWAGDEQYF,TGCAGTGCTAGAGATTCATGGGCGGGTGACGAGCAGTACTTC
TRBV10-3,-,TRBJ1-1,-,CAISDGPQNTEAFF,TGTGCCATCAGTGACGGTCCCCAGAACACTGAAGCTTTCTTT
TRBV9,TRBD1,TRBJ1-2,-,CASSARQGRNYGYTF,TGTGCCAGCAGCGCTAGACAGGGGCGGAACTATGGCTACACCTTC
TRBV20-1,-,TRBJ1-2,-,CSARDVDGIFSGYTF,TGCAGTGCTAGAGATGTGGACGGGATTTTCAGCGGCTACACCTTC
TRBV7-9,-,TRBJ2-5,-,CATRPPSRETQYF,TGTGCCACCAGGCCACCCTCTAGGGAGACCCAGTACTTC
TRBV10-1,TRBD1,TRBJ1-5,-,CANPTGGVPIAISLSIF,TGCGCCAACCCGACAGGGGGCGTCCCAATAGCAATCAGCCTCAGCATTTTT
TRBV2,TRBD1,TRBJ2-2,-,CASSLPGQGADGELFF,TGTGCCAGCAGTCTTCCGGGACAGGGGGCGGACGGGGAGCTGTTTTTT
TRBV7-9,-,TRBJ1-3,-,CASSLDSWSGNTIYF,TGTGCCAGCAGCCTAGACTCTTGGTCTGGAAACACCATATATTTT
TRBV20-1,TRBD1,TRBJ1-2,-,CSARRQGYTF,TGCAGTGCTAGAAGACAGGGGTACACCTTC
TRBV11-1,TRBD1,TRBJ2-7,-,CASTPGTGHEQYF,TGTGCCAGCACCCCCGGGACAGGGCACGAGCAGTACTTC
TRBV6-5,-,TRBJ1-4,many,CASEGADEKLFF,TGTGCCAGCGAAGGGGCGGATGAAAAACTGTTTTTT
TRBV7-9,TRBD1,TRBJ1-1,-,CASSPIMRQGVFTEAFF,TGTGCCAGCAGCCCAATTATGCGACAGGGGGTTTTCACTGAAGCTTTCTTT
TRBV29-1,-,TRBJ2-5,-,CSGGHRGGETQYF,TGCAGCGGCGGTCACAGGGGAGGAGAGACCCAGTACTTC
TRBV2,-,TRBJ1-6,many,CASSRPYNSPLHF,TGTGCCAGCAGTCGACCATATAATTCACCCCTCCACTTT
TRBV29-1,TRBD1,TRBJ1-2,-,CSRQGWADGYTF,TGCAGCAGACAGGGTTGGGCGGATGGCTACACCTTC
TRBV9,-,TRBJ1-3,once,CASSGRPGPDTIYF,TGTGCCAGCAGCGGGAGACCGGGCCCGGACACCATATATTTT
TRBV11-2,-,TRBJ1-4,many,CASSLGRRGRDEKLFF,TGTGCCAGCAGCTTAGGCCGTCGGGGGCGGGATGAAAAACTGTTTTTT
TRBV7-9,-,TRBJ2-7,few,CASTKQGTYEQYF,TGTGCCAGTACAAAACAGGGAACCTACGAGCAGTACTTC
TRBV24-1,-,TRBJ1-1,-,CATKSGEEAFF,TGTGCCACCAAGTCCGGGGAGGAAGCTTTCTTT
TRBV2,TRBD1,TRBJ1-6,-,CASFGTGDSPLHF,TGTGCCAGCTTTGGGACAGGGGATTCACCCCTCCACTTT
TRBV6-1,TRBD2,TRBJ2-5,-,CASSLHLNAGGETQYF,TGTGCCAGCAGCCTCCATTTGAACGCGGGAGGGGAGACCCAGTACTTC
TRBV5-1,-,TRBJ1-1,many,CASSFTGLTEAFF,TGCGCCAGCAGCTTTACAGGGCTCACTGAAGCTTTCTTT
TRBV24-1,TRBD1,TRBJ1-2,once,CATSNPRGGQGVYGYTF,TGTGCCACCAGCAACCCCCGGGGGGGACAGGGGGTCTATGGCTACACCTTC
TRBV7-9,TRBD1,TRBJ2-7,few,CASARDRGADEQYF,TGTGCCAGCGCTCGGGACAGGGGAGCAGACGAGCAGTACTTC
TRBV6-5,TRBD1,TRBJ1-2,-,CASRQQTGSYGYTF,TGTGCCAGCAGACAACAGACAGGGTCCTATGGCTACACCTTC
TRBV20-1,TRBD2,TRBJ2-5,-,CSASALGLVQVETQYF,TGCAGTGCTAGCGCCCTCGGACTAGTCCAGGTCGAGACCCAGTACTTC
TRBV2,-,TRBJ1-5,-,CASTRVGLSNQPQHF,TGTGCCAGCACCCGTGTGGGGTTGAGCAATCAGCCCCAGCATTTT
TRBV7-9,TRBD2,TRBJ2-7,few,CASSQDGGRRGHNEQYF,TGTGCCAGCAGCCAAGATGGCGGGAGGAGGGGCCATAACGAGCAGTACTTC
TRBV29-1,TRBD1,TRBJ1-2,-,CSAGDRGRPYGYTF,TGCAGCGCCGGCGACAGGGGGCGACCGTACGGCTACACCTTC